The clone carrying this T cell receptor (beta chain) turned up a few times. Participants comprised healthy donors of bone marrow. The PCR contained 60 Vbeta and 13 Jbeta primers. The repertoire was sequenced with immunoSEQ multiplex PCR; TCRdb's copy has only in-frame clones and lacks some. The sample lists 160,000 or so clones, roughly 79% occurring once. The CDR3 contains 15 residues. In germline, CDR1 is LGHNT, CDR2 FRNRAP. V was clipped by 1 base and J by 7 bases; unmatched bases: 1. The sample belongs to a study of cytomegalovirus exposure and HLA in healthy donors. At the level of the study: When 398 donors were genotyped, 80% to 90% of them were found to fall in the Caucasian-associated ancestry cluster.

The V call is TRBV12-5, the J call TRBJ2-1, with 13 bases matching TRBD2. The sequenced material came from PBMCs. The clonotype originates from a man aged 40-49 years in good health and CMV-seropositive. CDR3 amino acids: CASGLGTSGGNEQFF. CDR3 sequence (DNA): TGTGCTAGTGGTTTGGGGACTAGCGGGGGTAATGAGCAGTTCTTC.